The present T cell receptor (beta chain) was sequenced within a study of T cells in Graves' hyperthyroidism and ophthalmopathy. The source material, RNA transcripts, was used to amplify TCR beta CDR3 regions. HTBI primers were employed in a first-round RT-PCR of the TCR CDR3. MiXCR, run by TCRdb on the multiplex PCR reads, gives a single entry per CDR3 protein. The sample holds 550,000 to 600,000 distinct CDR3 sequences, 16% seen once. Per the germline V gene, CDR1 is PRHDT and CDR2 is FYEKMQ (reference sequence). Between the trimmed V and J ends, which lost 5 bases and 8 bases, there was a span of 21 bases. The CDR3 sequence is 15 residues long. Uncontrolled infections, other autoimmune diseases, pregnancy or lactation led to exclusion of patients.

The sequence was obtained from a woman aged 18-29 years with Graves' hyperthyroidism. The source material was blood. The gene calls are TRBV13 and TRBJ1-2; tentatively, D is TRBD1 (5 bases). In DNA, the CDR3 is TGTGCCAGCAGCCCTGAAGGAGGGGAGCTCTTCGGCTACACCTTC. Encoded protein: CASSPEGGELFGYTF.